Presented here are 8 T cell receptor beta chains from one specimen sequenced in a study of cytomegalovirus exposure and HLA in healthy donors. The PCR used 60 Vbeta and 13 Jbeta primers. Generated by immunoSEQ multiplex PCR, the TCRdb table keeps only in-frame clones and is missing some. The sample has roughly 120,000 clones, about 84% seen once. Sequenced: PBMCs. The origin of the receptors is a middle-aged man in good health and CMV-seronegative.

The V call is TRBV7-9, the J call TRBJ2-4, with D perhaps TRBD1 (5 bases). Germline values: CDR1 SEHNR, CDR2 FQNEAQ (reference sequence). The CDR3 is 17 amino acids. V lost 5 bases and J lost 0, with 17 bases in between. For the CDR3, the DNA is TGTGCCAGCAGCCCCCAGCTGACAGTCCTAGCCAAAAACATTCAGTACTTC. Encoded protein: CASSPQLTVLAKNIQYF.

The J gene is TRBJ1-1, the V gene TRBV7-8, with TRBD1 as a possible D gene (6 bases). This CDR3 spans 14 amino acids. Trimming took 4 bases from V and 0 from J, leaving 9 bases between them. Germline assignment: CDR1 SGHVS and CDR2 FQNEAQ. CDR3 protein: CASSSGQLNTEAFF. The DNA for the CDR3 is TGTGCCAGCAGCTCAGGACAGCTGAACACTGAAGCTTTCTTT.

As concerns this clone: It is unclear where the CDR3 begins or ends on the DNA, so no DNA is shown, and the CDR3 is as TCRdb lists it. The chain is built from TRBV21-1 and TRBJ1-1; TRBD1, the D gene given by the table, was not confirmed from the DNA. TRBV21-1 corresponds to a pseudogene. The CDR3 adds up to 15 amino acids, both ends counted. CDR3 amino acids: CASSTWGTGNTEAFF.

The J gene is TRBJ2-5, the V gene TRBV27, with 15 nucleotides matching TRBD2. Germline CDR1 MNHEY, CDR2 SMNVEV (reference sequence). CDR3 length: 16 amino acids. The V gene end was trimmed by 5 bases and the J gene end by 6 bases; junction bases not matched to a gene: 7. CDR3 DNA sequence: TGTGCCAGCAGTGTAGGGACTAGCGGGGGGAAACAGACCCAGTACTTC. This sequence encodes CASSVGTSGGKQTQYF.

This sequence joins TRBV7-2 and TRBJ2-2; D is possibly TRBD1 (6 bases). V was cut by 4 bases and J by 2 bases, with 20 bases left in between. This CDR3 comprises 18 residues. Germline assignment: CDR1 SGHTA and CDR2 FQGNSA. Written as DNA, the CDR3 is TGTGCCAGCAGCTCCGGTTCCGGACAGAGGATTAACACCGGGGAGCTGTTTTTT. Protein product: CASSSGSGQRINTGELFF.

The CDR3 spells CASSQGTGTQETQYF. The CDR3 bases are TGCGCCAGCAGCCAAGGGACGGGAACTCAAGAGACCCAGTACTTC. This chain joins TRBV4-3 and TRBJ2-5; tentatively, D is TRBD2 (5 bases). V was trimmed by 1 base and J by 2 bases, leaving 11 bases between them. This CDR3 is 15 amino acids long. Germline loops: CDR1 LGHNA, CDR2 YSLEER.

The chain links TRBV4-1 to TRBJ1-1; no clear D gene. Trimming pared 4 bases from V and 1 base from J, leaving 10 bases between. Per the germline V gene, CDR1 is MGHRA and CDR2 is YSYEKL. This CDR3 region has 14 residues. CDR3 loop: CASSPREGNTEAFF. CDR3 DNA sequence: TGCGCCAGCAGCCCCCGGGAAGGGAACACTGAAGCTTTCTTT.

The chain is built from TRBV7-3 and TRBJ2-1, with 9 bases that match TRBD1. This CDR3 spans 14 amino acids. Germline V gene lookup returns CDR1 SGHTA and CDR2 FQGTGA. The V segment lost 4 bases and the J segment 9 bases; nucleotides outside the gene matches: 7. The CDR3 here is CASSSSGQGSEQFF. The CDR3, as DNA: TGTGCCAGCAGCTCCTCCGGACAGGGGTCTGAGCAGTTCTTC.